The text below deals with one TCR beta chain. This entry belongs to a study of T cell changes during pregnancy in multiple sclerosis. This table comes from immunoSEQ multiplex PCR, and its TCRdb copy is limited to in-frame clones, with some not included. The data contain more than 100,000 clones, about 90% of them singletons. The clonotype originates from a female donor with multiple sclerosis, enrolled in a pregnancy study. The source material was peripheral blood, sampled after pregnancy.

The chain's CDR3 is CASSSGVSSNQPQHF. The CDR3 nucleotides are TGTGCCAGCAGCTCAGGGGTTAGCAGCAATCAGCCCCAGCATTTT. The rearrangement links TRBV6-5 to TRBJ1-5, with D maybe TRBD1 (6 bases). Deletions cut 6 bases from V and 1 base from J, with 13 bases between. CDR1 MNHEY and CDR2 SVGAGI come from the germline V gene. This CDR3 comprises 15 residues.